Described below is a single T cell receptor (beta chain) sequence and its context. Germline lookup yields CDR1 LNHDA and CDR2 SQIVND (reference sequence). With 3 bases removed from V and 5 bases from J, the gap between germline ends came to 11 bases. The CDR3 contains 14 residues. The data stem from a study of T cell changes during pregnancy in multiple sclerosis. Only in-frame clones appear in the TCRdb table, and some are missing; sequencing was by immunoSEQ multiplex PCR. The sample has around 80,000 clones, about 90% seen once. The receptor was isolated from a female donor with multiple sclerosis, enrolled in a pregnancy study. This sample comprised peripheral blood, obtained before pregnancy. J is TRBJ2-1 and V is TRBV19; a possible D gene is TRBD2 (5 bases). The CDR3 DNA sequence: TGTGCCAGTAGTATCCCTAGCACCGACAATGAGCAGTTCTTC. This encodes CASSIPSTDNEQFF.